Sequencing of this TCR beta chain was carried out in a study of cytotoxic CD8 clonotypes in ibrutinib-treated CLL. Per the germline V gene, CDR1 is MDHEN and CDR2 is SYDVKM. The CDR3 runs to 15 residues. V shed 3 bases and J shed 4 bases, with 15 bases lying between them. Here immunoSEQ multiplex PCR was the method, and the copy in TCRdb shows in-frame clones only, minus some. Altogether about 68,000 clones are present, roughly two thirds being singletons, with the ten largest covering under 6%. The receptor was isolated from a human donor with chronic lymphocytic leukemia. The sequencing here drew on PBMCs, taken after 12 months of ibrutinib treatment. The V and J genes are TRBV28 and TRBJ1-2, with a weak D call TRBD1 (5 bases). The CDR3 DNA sequence: TGTGCCAGCAGTTTCCCGCAGGGTAGTGGCTATGGCTACACCTTC. It encodes CASSFPQGSGYGYTF.